Given below is one T cell receptor beta chain in context. Its antigen remains unknown. Naive CD4+ T cells were purified with Tregs depleted by CD25. After constant-region reverse-primer amplification, full-length variable regions underwent semi-nested PCR with Nested Universal Primer A. MiXCR, applied by TCRdb to the 5' RACE reads, yields one record per CDR3 protein. In the table there are 40,000 to 65,000 distinct CDR3 sequences, approximately 24% of which are singletons. Findings of the study overall: Greatest tumor Treg TCR overlap was with tumor naive CD4+ cells. Tumor memory CD4+ T cell TCR gene usage was found to cluster with blood and lymph node memory CD4+ cells and with lymph node naive CD4+ cells.

The source is a female donor with breast cancer. Sequencing was carried out using tumor-infiltrating naive CD4+ T cells sorted from the breast tumor. Subset denoted: naive CD4+ T cells, CD4+CD45RA+CD25-.

In DNA form, the CDR3 reads TGTGCCAGCAGTTCTCCGGGGCGTTCCTCTGGAAACACCATATATTTT. It specifies CASSSPGRSSGNTIYF. This rearrangement joins TRBV12-3 or TRBV12-4 to TRBJ1-3, with D possibly matching TRBD1 (5 bases). CDR3 length: 16 amino acids. V was shortened by 4 bases and J by 0 bases, with 13 bases between the two germline ends.